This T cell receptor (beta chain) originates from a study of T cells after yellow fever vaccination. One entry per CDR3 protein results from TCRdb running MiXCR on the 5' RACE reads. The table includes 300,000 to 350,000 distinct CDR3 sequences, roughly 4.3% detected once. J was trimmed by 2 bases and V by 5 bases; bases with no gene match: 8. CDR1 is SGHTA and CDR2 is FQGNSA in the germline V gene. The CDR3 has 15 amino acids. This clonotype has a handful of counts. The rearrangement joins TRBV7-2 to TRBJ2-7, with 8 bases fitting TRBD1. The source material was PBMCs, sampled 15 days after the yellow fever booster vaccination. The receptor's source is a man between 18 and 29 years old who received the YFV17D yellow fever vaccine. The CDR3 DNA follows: TGTGCCAGCAGCGCCGGACAGGGTATGGCCTACGAGCAGTACTTC. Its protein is CASSAGQGMAYEQYF.